The T cell receptor (beta chain) under discussion was sequenced for a study of blood T cell repertoires in COVID-19 (dated by TCRdb to the early 2020s). With regard to the full study: Samples covering the acute and convalescent phases of COVID-19 were provided by collaborators in the United States, Italy and Spain. The material from the prospective study consisted of cDNA or gDNA derived from T cells, B-cell-depleted T cells, or PBMCs. The dataset comprised deeply sampled blood TCRbeta repertoires from subjects exposed to, actively infected with, or recovered from COVID-19. The repertoires were released in a freely available public database meant as a resource for research on the immune response to SARS-CoV-2. The samples were drawn from two sources: the first 160 participants of the ongoing ImmuneRACE study, and over 1,000 subjects contributed by 6 global collaborators. Nearly every sample came with metadata listing a de-identified subject ID, COVID-19 status, age in years and sex. Where HLA class I and class II types were available, the types were taken from metadata supplied by the sample provider, not from assay-based typing. Broad study findings and their caveats: The quantity of clinical and demographic metadata differed by source and by participant and was supplied without curation.

The collaborating institutions used their own protocols to collect whole blood in K2EDTA tubes. For TCRbeta analysis, collaborators shipped samples in one of three forms: frozen whole blood, isolated PBMCs, or DNA extracted from either of those sample types. At the junction V is shortened by 4 bases and J by 3 bases, with 16 bases in between. Via the germline V gene (reference sequence), CDR1 is SEHNR and CDR2 FQNEAQ. Measured from the cysteine to the phenylalanine, the CDR3 is 15 residues long. Kept here is only the CDR3 DNA, which spans 45 bases and is read in frame from base 1. About this clone: It lacks a known antigen. Base qualities are not recorded, but no much larger clone differs from it by a single base.

TCRbeta CDR3 regions were amplified from genomic DNA using the immunoSEQ Assay, a bias-controlled multiplex PCR. On the study's bioinformatics: The number of nucleated cells in each sample was estimated by amplification of reference gene primers within the assay. To quantify the absolute abundance of each unique TCRbeta CDR3 rearrangement, sequence reads were collapsed and filtered. For each sample, productive Simpson clonality was calculated by taking the square root of Simpson's diversity index across productive rearrangements. TCRdb retrieved this table from immuneACCESS and kept in-frame rearrangements only. Not all clones are present; in checked studies, unresolved V genes account for under half, and no reason is known for the remainder. The DNA gave D and trimming, while V, J and clone size come from that table. The sample records 130,000 or so clones, approximately 88% of which are singletons. The leading ten clones occupy approximately 10% of the sample.

The rearranged chain carries TRBV7-9 and TRBJ2-7; perhaps TRBD1 is the D gene, with 5 bases matching. This TCR was recovered from a man aged 60 to 75 with active or convalescent COVID-19. Sequencing was performed on peripheral blood. The DNA sequence follows: TGTGCCAGCAGCTCCCCCCAGGGCAGCCTCTACGAGCAGTACTTC. It codes for CASSSPQGSLYEQYF.